This T cell receptor (beta chain) is drawn from a study of T-cell memory formation after mild COVID-19. Findings and caveats of the study: The finding that pre-infection memory included some responding clones suggested that cross-reactive memory joined. Nothing showed for sure that second-wave clones peaking on day 37 were SARS-CoV-2 specific.

Trimming stripped 4 bases from V and 5 bases from J, with 15 bases between. Looked up from germline, CDR1 is SGHDN and CDR2 is FVKESK. The CDR3 totals 15 residues. This clonotype has more than one count but fewer than ten. Its antigen is not identified. Using constant-segment primers, 5'RACE produced TCR alpha and TCR beta cDNA libraries carrying sample barcodes and UMIs. TCRdb processed the 5' RACE reads anew with MiXCR; each CDR3 protein has one entry. The table has 340,000 or so distinct CDR3 sequences, around 13% seen once. The sample consisted of PBMCs or a T cell subset sorted from them (not recorded which). This TCR derives from a man younger than 35 who had mild COVID-19 (a few samples of this study predate the infection). Cell type and time point are not known. This chain links TRBV14 with TRBJ2-1; tentatively, D is TRBD2 (6 bases). The CDR3 reads CASSPGTWRDNEQFF. The DNA of the CDR3 is TGTGCCAGCAGCCCGGGGACCTGGAGGGACAATGAGCAGTTCTTC. The full variable domain, completed using reference TRBV14 and TRBJ2-1, is EAGVTQFPSHSVIEKGQTVTLRCDPISGHDNLYWYRRVMGKEIKFLLHFVKESKQDESGMPNNRFLAERTGGTYSTLKVQPAELEDSGVYFCASSPGTWRDNEQFFGPGTRLTVL.